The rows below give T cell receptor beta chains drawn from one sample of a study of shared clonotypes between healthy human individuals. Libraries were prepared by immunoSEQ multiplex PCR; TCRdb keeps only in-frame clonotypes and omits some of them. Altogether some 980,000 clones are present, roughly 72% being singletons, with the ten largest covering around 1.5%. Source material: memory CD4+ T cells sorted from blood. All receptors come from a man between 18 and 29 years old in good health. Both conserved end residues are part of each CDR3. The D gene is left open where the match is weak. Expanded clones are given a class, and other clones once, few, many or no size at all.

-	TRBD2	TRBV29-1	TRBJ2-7	CSVGREGGEQYF	TGCAGCGTTGGGCGGGAGGGGGGCGAGCAGTACTTC
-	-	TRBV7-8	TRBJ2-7	CASSPQQSSYEQYF	TGTGCCAGCAGCCCCCAACAGAGCTCCTACGAGCAGTACTTC
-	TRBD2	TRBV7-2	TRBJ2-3	CASSETSSTDTQYF	TGTGCCAGCAGCGAGACTAGCTCCACAGATACGCAGTATTTT
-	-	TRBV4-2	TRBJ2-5	CASSQDWGLLQETQYF	TGTGCCAGCAGCCAAGATTGGGGGCTCCTACAAGAGACCCAGTACTTC
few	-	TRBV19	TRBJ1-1	CASSIARAQGTEAFF	TGTGCCAGTAGTATAGCCCGGGCCCAAGGTACTGAAGCTTTCTTT
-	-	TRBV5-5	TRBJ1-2	CASSRTTGSYGYTF	TGTGCCAGCAGCCGCACTACAGGCAGCTATGGCTACACCTTC
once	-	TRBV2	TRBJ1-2	CASSEETAYGYTF	TGTGCCAGCAGTGAAGAGACGGCCTATGGCTACACCTTC
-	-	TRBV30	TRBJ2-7	CAWSVVRPASYEQYF	TGTGCCTGGAGTGTAGTAAGACCCGCCTCCTACGAGCAGTACTTC
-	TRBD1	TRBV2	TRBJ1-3	CASSEALRRGPGNTIYF	TGTGCCAGCAGTGAAGCGCTTCGGAGGGGGCCTGGAAACACCATATATTTT
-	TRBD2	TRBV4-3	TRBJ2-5	CASSQGLAGGGETQYF	TGCGCCAGCAGCCAAGGACTAGCGGGAGGCGGGGAGACCCAGTACTTC
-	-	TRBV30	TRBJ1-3	CACPSVTSGNTIYF	TGTGCCTGTCCCAGCGTCACTTCTGGAAACACCATATATTTT
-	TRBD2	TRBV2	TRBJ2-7	CASGQAGSYEQYF	TGTGCCAGCGGCCAAGCGGGGTCATACGAGCAGTACTTC
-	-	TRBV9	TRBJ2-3	CASSVAGKRTDTQYF	TGTGCCAGCAGCGTAGCAGGAAAACGCACAGATACGCAGTATTTT
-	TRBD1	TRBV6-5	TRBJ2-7	CASRANDRGSYEQYF	TGTGCCAGCAGAGCCAATGACAGGGGGAGCTACGAGCAGTACTTC
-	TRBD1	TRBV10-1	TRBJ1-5	CASNLGQGAQPQHF	TGCGCCAGCAACCTGGGACAGGGTGCTCAGCCCCAGCATTTT
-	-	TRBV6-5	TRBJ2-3	CASSYAGSTDTQYF	TGTGCCAGCAGTTACGCGGGGAGCACAGATACGCAGTATTTT
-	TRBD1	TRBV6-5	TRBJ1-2	CASSRQGSNYGYTF	TGTGCCAGCAGTCGACAGGGGTCTAACTATGGCTACACCTTC
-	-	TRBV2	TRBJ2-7	CATTTDTPTGEQYF	TGTGCCACCACGACGGACACCCCTACGGGCGAGCAGTACTTC
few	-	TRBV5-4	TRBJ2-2	CASSLSGEVAGELFF	TGTGCCAGCAGCCTCTCGGGGGAGGTGGCCGGGGAGCTGTTTTTT
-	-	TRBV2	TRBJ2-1	CASTLSGRQFF	TGTGCCAGCACTCTTTCCGGGAGGCAGTTCTTC
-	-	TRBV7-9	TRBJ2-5	CASSPGGKYQETQYF	TGTGCCAGCTCCCCGGGGGGCAAGTACCAAGAGACCCAGTACTTC
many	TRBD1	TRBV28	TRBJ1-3	CASRGTGGDTIYF	TGTGCCAGCCGAGGGACAGGGGGTGACACCATATATTTT
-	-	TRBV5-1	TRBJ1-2	CASNSGDGYGYTF	TGCGCCAGTAATTCAGGGGATGGCTATGGCTACACCTTC
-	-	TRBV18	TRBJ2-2	CAGSPPNTGELFF	TGTGCCGGCTCACCACCGAACACCGGGGAGCTGTTTTTT
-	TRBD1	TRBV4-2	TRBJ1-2	CASRMGGTGNYGYTF	TGTGCCAGCAGGATGGGAGGGACAGGGAACTATGGCTACACCTTC
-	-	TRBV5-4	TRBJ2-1	CASGKGNNEQFF	TGTGCCAGCGGTAAAGGCAACAATGAGCAGTTCTTC
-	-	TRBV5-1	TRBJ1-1	CASSLGSGPGTEAFF	TGCGCCAGCAGCTTGGGTTCAGGGCCGGGCACTGAAGCTTTCTTT
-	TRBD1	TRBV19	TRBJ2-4	CASSPTGADIQYF	TGTGCCAGTAGTCCGACAGGGGCGGACATTCAGTACTTC
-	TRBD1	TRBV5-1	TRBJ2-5	CASSLGDRGYETQYF	TGCGCCAGCAGCCTAGGGGACAGGGGCTACGAGACCCAGTACTTC
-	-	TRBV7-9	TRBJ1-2	CASSLSSYGYTF	TGTGCCAGCAGCTTGTCTTCCTATGGCTACACCTTC
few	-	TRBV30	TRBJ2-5	CAWSRGETQYF	TGTGCCTGGAGTAGGGGGGAGACCCAGTACTTC
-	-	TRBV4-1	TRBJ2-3	CASSQVGGYTDTQYF	TGCGCCAGCAGCCAAGTTGGGGGATACACAGATACGCAGTATTTT
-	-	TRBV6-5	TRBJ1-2	CASSLSGGTNYGYTF	TGTGCCAGCAGTTTATCGGGGGGGACCAACTATGGCTACACCTTC
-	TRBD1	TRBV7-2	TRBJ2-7	CASSSGQGNEQYF	TGTGCCAGCAGCAGTGGACAGGGCAACGAGCAGTACTTC
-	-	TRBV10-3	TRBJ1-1	CAISESTAGGPNTEAFF	TGTGCCATCAGTGAGTCGACGGCAGGAGGGCCGAACACTGAAGCTTTCTTT
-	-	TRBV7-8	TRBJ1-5	CASSLALGKPQHF	TGTGCCAGCAGCTTAGCTTTGGGGAAGCCCCAGCATTTT
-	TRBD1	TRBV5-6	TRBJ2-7	CASILSRQGPYEQYF	TGTGCCAGCATCCTAAGTAGACAGGGGCCCTACGAGCAGTACTTC
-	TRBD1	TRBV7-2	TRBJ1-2	CASSLVEDRGRNYGYTF	TGTGCCAGCAGCTTAGTAGAGGACAGGGGGCGTAACTATGGCTACACCTTC
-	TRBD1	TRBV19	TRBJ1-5	CASGGTGVNQPQHF	TGTGCCAGTGGGGGGACAGGGGTCAATCAGCCCCAGCATTTT
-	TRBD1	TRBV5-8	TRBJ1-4	CASSLEGTGEEKLFF	TGTGCCAGCAGCTTGGAGGGGACAGGGGAGGAAAAACTGTTTTTT
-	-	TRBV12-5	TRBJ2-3	CASGSGTGQSTDTQYF	TGTGCTAGTGGTTCGGGGACTGGGCAGAGCACAGATACGCAGTATTTT
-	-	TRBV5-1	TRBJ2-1	CASSLATGNYNEQFF	TGCGCCAGCAGCTTGGCCACCGGGAACTACAATGAGCAGTTCTTC
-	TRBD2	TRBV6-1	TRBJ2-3	CASSLAGLADTQYF	TGTGCCAGCAGTCTAGCGGGACTCGCAGATACGCAGTATTTT
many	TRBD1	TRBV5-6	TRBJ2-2	CASSSYDRGGSGELFF	TGTGCCAGCAGCTCGTATGACAGGGGCGGCTCCGGGGAGCTGTTTTTT
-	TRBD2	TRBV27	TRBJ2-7	CASSPWTSGRVSEQYF	TGTGCCAGCAGTCCCTGGACTAGCGGGAGAGTAAGCGAGCAGTACTTC
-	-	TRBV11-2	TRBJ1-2	CASSHRGAVYGYTF	TGTGCCAGCAGCCACCGGGGAGCGGTCTATGGCTACACCTTC
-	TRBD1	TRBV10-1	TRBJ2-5	CASSERTGTGETQYF	TGCGCCAGCAGTGAGCGGACAGGGACGGGAGAGACCCAGTACTTC
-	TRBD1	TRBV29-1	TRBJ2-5	CSVGKGTGVMVKTQYF	TGCAGCGTTGGGAAGGGGACAGGGGTTATGGTAAAGACCCAGTACTTC
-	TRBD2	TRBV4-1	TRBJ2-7	CASSQDPSGSSYEQYF	TGCGCCAGCAGCCAAGATCCTAGCGGTAGCTCCTACGAGCAGTACTTC
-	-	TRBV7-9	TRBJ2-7	CASSLDRYSYEQYF	TGTGCCAGCAGCTTGGACAGATATTCCTACGAGCAGTACTTC
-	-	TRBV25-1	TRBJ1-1	CASRRQNTEAFF	TGTGCCAGCAGGAGACAGAACACTGAAGCTTTCTTT
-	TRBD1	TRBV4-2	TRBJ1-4	CASSQDGTAFEIANEKLFF	TGTGCCAGCAGCCAAGACGGGACAGCTTTCGAGATAGCTAATGAAAAACTGTTTTTT
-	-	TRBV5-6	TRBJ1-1	CASSNAWSIGGTEAFF	TGTGCCAGCAGCAACGCTTGGAGTATCGGGGGAACTGAAGCTTTCTTT